Listed below are T cell receptor beta chains from one sample, sequenced in a study of Tregs in tolerant kidney transplant recipients. This table comes from immunoSEQ multiplex PCR, and its TCRdb copy is limited to in-frame clones, with some not included. The table shows about 240,000 clones, with approximately 83% occurring only once. The sample taken for sequencing was CD4+ T cells from blood. The receptors originated from a human donor in good health. Each CDR3 is given with its conserved first and last residue. The D gene is left open where the match is weak. Clone sizes are given selectively: once, few, many, or a class where the clone is expanded.

TRBJ2-3	-	-	TRBV9	CASSSGGLAGIYTQYF	TGTGCCAGCAGCTCAGGGGGTCTAGCGGGCATATATACGCAGTATTTT
TRBJ2-2	-	-	TRBV27	CASTLRRNTEELFF	TGTGCCAGCACCCTCCGGCGGAACACCGAGGAGCTGTTTTTT
TRBJ2-7	-	-	TRBV7-2	CASSFGQGTKYF	-
TRBJ2-2	TRBD1	-	TRBV7-3	CASSPGTVNTGELFF	TGTGCCAGCAGCCCCGGGACAGTGAACACCGGGGAGCTGTTTTTT
TRBJ2-3	TRBD2	-	TRBV11-2	CASSPSRGAGGPDTQYF	TGTGCCAGCAGCCCATCCCGCGGAGCGGGGGGCCCCGATACGCAGTATTTT
TRBJ1-2	-	many	TRBV6-1	CATLIDSNYGYTF	TGTGCCACCCTTATAGACAGTAACTATGGCTACACCTTC
TRBJ1-2	TRBD1	-	TRBV19	CASIRQGGGYTF	TGTGCCAGTATACGACAGGGCGGTGGCTACACCTTC
TRBJ2-1	-	-	TRBV6-1	CASSDLGLFLSSYNEQFF	TGTGCCAGCAGTGACCTGGGACTTTTCCTCAGCTCCTACAATGAGCAGTTCTTC
TRBJ1-1	-	few	TRBV27	CASSPRQKNTEAFF	TGTGCCAGCAGTCCCCGACAGAAGAACACTGAAGCTTTCTTT
TRBJ2-2	TRBD1	-	TRBV5-1	CASSERTGPGELFF	TGCGCCAGCAGCGAGCGGACAGGGCCCGGGGAGCTGTTTTTT
TRBJ1-5	-	-	TRBV11-2	CASSLRPNQPQHF	TGTGCCAGCAGCTTACGGCCCAATCAGCCCCAGCATTTT
TRBJ2-4	-	-	TRBV11-3	CASSLYAPVPKSNKNIQYF	TGTGCCAGCAGCTTATATGCCCCGGTCCCTAAGAGCAATAAAAACATTCAGTACTTC
TRBJ2-1	-	-	TRBV5-4	CASRSTWTLYNEQFF	TGTGCCAGCAGATCGACTTGGACCCTTTACAATGAGCAGTTCTTC
TRBJ2-2	-	-	TRBV7-3	CASSLDPNTGELFF	TGTGCCAGCAGCTTAGACCCGAACACCGGGGAGCTGTTTTTT